The 4 T cell receptor beta chains reported below all come from one sample, sequenced in a study of naive and memory T cell subsets. No antigen is known for these receptors. Two oligonucleotides, mixed equimolar, formed the beta constant-region primer covering TRBC1 and TRBC2. Four rounds of PCR amplified the ligated cDNA using nested alpha and beta constant-region primers plus SP2. TCRdb reprocessed the UMI-ligation and nested PCR reads with MiXCR, giving one entry per CDR3 protein. The table includes approximately 150,000 distinct CDR3 sequences, 22% detected once. Study conclusions and caveats: Especially in CD8 cells, naive repertoires contained a few larger clonotypes, possibly CD45RA-re-expressing memory cells.

The sample consisted of naive CD4+ T cells from blood. The receptors derive from a human donor in good health.

The sample holds a few counts of this clonotype. The chain recombines TRBV5-1 with TRBJ2-7; possibly TRBD2 for D (6 bases). Trimming left V 1 base short and J 5 bases short, with 19 bases between. The CDR3 consists of 16 residues. Germline V gene sequence: CDR1 SGHRS, CDR2 YFSETQ. CDR3 sequence (DNA): TGCGCCAGCAGCTTGATAAACGGGATCGCGGGAAACGAGCAGTACTTC. Encoded protein: CASSLINGIAGNEQYF.

This clonotype was recorded a few times. The chain recombines TRBV4-1 with TRBJ1-2, with D uncertain. Per the germline V gene, CDR1 is MGHRA and CDR2 is YSYEKL. Trimming took off 3 bases at V and 8 bases at J, with 10 bases between the two ends. The CDR3 length is 12 residues. CDR3 amino acids: CASSHVTWGYTF. The DNA for the CDR3 is TGCGCCAGCAGCCATGTCACCTGGGGCTACACCTTC.

This clonotype has ten or more counts. The V gene is TRBV15, the J gene TRBJ1-5; 7 nucleotides agree with TRBD1. Per the germline V gene, CDR1 is LNHNV and CDR2 is YYDKDF (reference sequence). V lost 0 bases, J lost 5 bases, and 1 base stayed unmatched. The CDR3 is made up of 14 amino acids. The CDR3 DNA sequence: TGTGCCACCAGCAGAGACAGGGGGGATCAGCCCCAGCATTTT. Translation gives CATSRDRGDQPQHF.

In its sample, this clonotype was seen a few times. The chain combines TRBV18 with TRBJ2-5, with TRBD2 identical over 9 bases. V dropped 1 base and J dropped 5; count of bases not matched to a gene: 5. CDR1 and CDR2 from the germline V gene are KGHSH and LQKENI. The CDR3 runs 15 residues. The CDR3 DNA reads TGTGCCAGCTCACCACAGGTCGCGGGAGGGGAGACCCAGTACTTC. This codes for CASSPQVAGGETQYF.